The 17 T cell receptor beta chains listed next were all sequenced from one sample in a study of cytomegalovirus exposure and HLA in healthy donors. The PCR was carried out with 60 Vbeta primers and 13 Jbeta primers. Method: immunoSEQ multiplex PCR; TCRdb's copy keeps in-frame clones and lacks some. In the table there are over 120,000 clones, approximately 80% of which are singletons. The source material was PBMCs. The receptors derive from a man aged 40-55 years in good health and CMV-seronegative.

This clone has a handful of counts. The V gene is TRBV2, the J gene TRBJ1-2; D ambiguous. The CDR3 is 11 residues long. Germline values: CDR1 SNHLY, CDR2 FYNNEI. Trimming left V 6 bases short and J 8 bases short, with 10 bases between. The CDR3 sequence is CASRRDYGYTF. The CDR3 DNA follows: TGTGCCAGCAGGAGGGATTACGGCTACACCTTC.

V usage is TRBV28 and J usage is TRBJ1-5, with a possible D match to TRBD1 (6 bases). This CDR3 has 17 amino acids. The V and J ends lost 2 bases and 1 base respectively, with 15 bases between them. Germline V gene lookup returns CDR1 MDHEN and CDR2 SYDVKM. The CDR3 loop is CASSLVRGGLSNQPQHF. CDR3 bases: TGTGCCAGCAGTTTAGTGAGAGGGGGACTAAGCAATCAGCCCCAGCATTTT.

The chain combines TRBV6-4 with TRBJ2-3; D not resolved. CDR1 and CDR2 from the germline V gene are MRHNA and SNTAGT. The CDR3 spans 16 residues. The ends were cut back, 0 bases at V and 2 bases at J, with 12 bases in the middle. The CDR3 region has the DNA TGTGCCAGCAGTGACTCGAGGCGGCGGCCCACAGATACGCAGTATTTT. Residues: CASSDSRRRPTDTQYF.

The genes are TRBV5-1 and TRBJ1-4; 7 positions agree with TRBD1. The junction had 11 bases not matched to a gene; V was cut back by 4 bases and J by 5 bases. The CDR3 length is 16 residues. Germline lookup yields CDR1 SGHRS and CDR2 YFSETQ. CDR3 in amino acids: CASSDTRTGFNEKLFF. For the CDR3, the DNA is TGCGCCAGCAGCGACACCCGGACAGGTTTCAATGAAAAACTGTTTTTT.

The chain is built from TRBV5-1 and TRBJ1-2; 7 bases agree with TRBD1. V was pared by 0 bases and J by 4 bases, with 0 bases of the junction left unmatched. The CDR3 totals 13 residues. Germline V gives CDR1 SGHRS, CDR2 YFSETQ. The CDR3 bases are TGCGCCAGCAGCTTGGGGGACAGCTATGGCTACACCTTC. It is translated as CASSLGDSYGYTF.

V gene TRBV5-1 combines with J gene TRBJ2-2, with D perhaps TRBD1 (5 bases). The CDR3 has 14 residues. V was shortened by 0 bases and J by 9 bases, with 12 bases between the two germline ends. CDR1 SGHRS and CDR2 YFSETQ come from the germline V gene. In DNA form, the CDR3 reads TGCGCCAGCAGCTTGGGCCAGGGTAGAAGGGAGCTGTTTTTT. Translation gives CASSLGQGRRELFF. Full variable domain (remainder filled in from reference TRBV5-1 and TRBJ2-2): KAGVTQTPRYLIKTRGQQVTLSCSPISGHRSVSWYQQTPGQGLQFLFEYFSETQRNKGNFPGRFSGRQFSNSRSEMNVSTLELGDSALYLCASSLGQGRRELFFGEGSRLTVL.

CDR3 bases: TGCAGCGGGTCCACTAGCGGGGGGGCCCATGAGCAGTTCTTC. This sequence encodes CSGSTSGGAHEQFF. The chain links TRBV29-1 to TRBJ2-1; 13 bases line up with TRBD2. From germline, CDR1 is SQVTM and CDR2 ANQGSEA. V dropped 7 bases and J dropped 8; count of bases not matched to a gene: 8. The CDR3 sequence is 14 residues long.

The V and J genes are TRBV5-3 and TRBJ1-1; D is perhaps TRBD1 (5 bases). TRBV5-3 is flagged as an ORF with uncertain function. The V and J ends lost 4 bases and 3 bases respectively, with 16 bases between them. The CDR3 is 15 amino acids. The CDR3 region has the DNA TGTGCCAGAAGCCAACAGGCTTGGACCGACACTGAAGCTTTCTTT. Translation gives CARSQQAWTDTEAFF.

The gene calls are TRBV19 and TRBJ1-5; D is undetermined. Deletions cut 4 bases from V and 4 bases from J, with 11 bases between. The CDR3 is 14 amino acids. CDR1 is LNHDA and CDR2 is SQIVND in the germline V gene (reference sequence). For the CDR3, the DNA is TGTGCCAGTAGTACCCCCCCCGGGAATCAGCCCCAGCATTTT. Protein: CASSTPPGNQPQHF.

The chain has TRBV9 and TRBJ1-4, with D uncertain. V was pared by 4 bases and J by 8 bases, with 27 bases between. Germline V gene sequence: CDR1 SGDLS, CDR2 YYNGEE. The CDR3 is 18 amino acids. Here the CDR3 reads CASSLIGGRATGYEKLFF. CDR3 coding DNA: TGTGCCAGCAGCCTAATTGGAGGGAGGGCGACGGGGTACGAAAAACTGTTTTTT.

The rearrangement links TRBV7-2 to TRBJ1-6; no clear D. Germline lookup yields CDR1 SGHTA and CDR2 FQGNSA. Trimming cost V 6 bases and J 14 bases, with 14 bases left between them. The CDR3 loop spans 12 amino acids. The CDR3 nucleotides read TGTGCCAGCAGGAGAACATTGGAGGCCCTCCACTTT. Translated: CASRRTLEALHF.

This clone was seen just once. The chain's CDR3 is CASSSPRTVGAGGAYEQYF. CDR3 DNA sequence: TGTGCCAGCAGCTCACCCCGAACGGTTGGCGCGGGGGGTGCCTACGAGCAGTACTTC. The chain links TRBV7-2 to TRBJ2-7, with 8 bases lining up with TRBD2. The CDR3 sequence is 19 residues long. Trimming took 4 bases from V and 2 from J; bases not matched to a gene: 19. Germline loops: CDR1 SGHTA, CDR2 FQGNSA.

The CDR3 DNA follows: TGTGCCAGCAGTGTGACAGGGTACCACGAGCAGTACTTC. Translated, it gives CASSVTGYHEQYF. The chain links TRBV6-1 to TRBJ2-7; 7 nucleotides line up with TRBD1. Germline V lookup: CDR1 MNHNS, CDR2 SASEGT. V lost 4 bases, J lost 5 bases, and 5 bases stayed unmatched. CDR3 length equals 13 residues.

This rearrangement joins TRBV4-3 to TRBJ2-5; a weak D match, TRBD2 (6 bases). The CDR3 is 12 residues long. Trimming cost V 4 bases and J 5 bases, with 8 bases left between them. Germline values: CDR1 LGHNA, CDR2 YSLEER. CDR3 region: CASSPGDETQYF. DNA of the CDR3: TGCGCCAGCAGCCCGGGGGACGAGACCCAGTACTTC.

The V gene is TRBV5-1, the J gene TRBJ2-6; D remains unclear. The CDR3 is made up of 15 amino acids. Germline CDR1 is SGHRS and CDR2 is YFSETQ. Trimming cost V 1 base and J 2 bases, with 7 bases left between them. DNA for the CDR3: TGCGCCAGCAGCTTGTCGGGTACTGGGGCCAACGTCCTGACTTTC. This translates into CASSLSGTGANVLTF.

This clone came up once. The V call is TRBV10-1, the J call TRBJ2-3; 9 bases align to TRBD2. Germline loops: CDR1 WNHNN, CDR2 SYGVQD (reference sequence). The V segment lost 3 bases and the J segment 1 base; nucleotides outside the gene matches: 5. The CDR3 sequence is 16 residues long. This CDR3 is CASSEAQRGGTDTQYF. The DNA of the CDR3 is TGCGCCAGCAGTGAAGCGCAGCGGGGGGGCACAGATACGCAGTATTTT.

The V call is TRBV28, the J call TRBJ1-2; unclear D gene. This CDR3 spans 14 amino acids. CDR1 and CDR2 (germline): MDHEN, SYDVKM. The V end was cut by 2 bases, the J end by 4 bases, with 11 bases between. Here the CDR3 DNA reads TGTGCCAGCAGTTTAGTTGAGGTCCTCTATGGCTACACCTTC. It encodes CASSLVEVLYGYTF.